The 9 T cell receptor beta chains given below trace back to one sample, sequenced in a study of blood T cells in healthy people across ages. With a J-beta primer mix and a sample-barcoded 5' primer, a second PCR ran 7 to 11 cycles. From the 5' RACE reads, TCRdb called clonotypes with MiXCR, one entry per CDR3 protein. Altogether around 870,000 distinct CDR3 sequences are present, 29% being singletons, with the ten largest covering 17%. The sample consisted of blood. The receptors were sampled from a woman older than 75 in good health.

In its sample, this clonotype was seen a few times. V usage is TRBV10-3 and J usage is TRBJ1-1; possible D gene TRBD1, 5 bases. The CDR3 length is 11 residues. The germline V and J ends were trimmed by 8 bases and 4 bases, with 8 bases remaining between them. CDR1 ENHRY and CDR2 SYGVKD come from the germline V gene. The CDR3 here is CAIGRGTEAFF. CDR3 DNA: TGTGCCATCGGAAGGGGCACTGAAGCTTTCTTT.

Of note for this clonotype: A read error may explain this, as a much larger clone is one base away. The chain couples TRBV12-3 or TRBV12-4 to TRBJ2-7; unclear D gene. The V and J ends lost 0 bases and 7 bases respectively, with 10 bases between them. The CDR3 loop spans 13 amino acids. CDR3 coding DNA: TGTGCCAGCAGTTTAGCAAGGGTCGGTGAGCAGTACTTC. Translating gives CASSLARVGEQYF.

Note on this clonotype: This may be a read error, as it is one base from a much larger clone. This sequence joins TRBV20-1 and TRBJ1-2; D is perhaps TRBD1 (6 bases). V was cut by 6 bases and J by 6 bases, with 17 bases left in between. CDR3 size: 13 residues. Per the germline V gene, CDR1 is DFQATT and CDR2 is SNEGSKA (reference sequence). The CDR3 coding sequence is TGCAGTGCAACGGGACAACCAACCCATGGCTACACCTTC. Translated: CSATGQPTHGYTF.

The chain recombines TRBV12-3 or TRBV12-4 with TRBJ1-2, with D tentatively TRBD1 (5 bases). The V end lost 7 bases, the J end lost 7 bases, and 16 bases lay between the germline ends. The CDR3 consists of 13 residues. The CDR3 DNA is TGTGCCAGCACCGGGGCAGGCATGCGTGGCTACACCTTC. Translating gives CASTGAGMRGYTF.

In this sample, this clonotype turned up many times. The genes are TRBV12-3 or TRBV12-4 and TRBJ2-2; 7 nucleotides line up with TRBD2. The CDR3 sequence is 15 residues long. Trimming took 4 bases from V and 8 from J; bases not matched to a gene: 10. CDR3 coding DNA: TGTGCCAGCAGTTCGAGGCTAGCGGCGTCAGGGGAGCTGTTTTTT. It encodes CASSSRLAASGELFF.

This clonotype has more than one count but fewer than ten. With a much larger clone just one base away, this may be a read error. This chain connects TRBV7-2 to TRBJ1-2, with D possibly TRBD1 on 5 matching bases. The CDR3 is 13 amino acids. In germline, CDR1 is SGHTA, CDR2 FQGNSA. Trimming removed 2 bases from V and 7 bases from J, with 11 bases in between. The CDR3 here is CASSLQGRGGYTF. The DNA for the CDR3 is TGTGCCAGCAGCTTACAGGGACGGGGTGGCTACACCTTC.

This clonotype appeared many times. This chain joins TRBV6-5 and TRBJ1-1; 8 bases fit TRBD1. Germline CDR1 MNHEY, CDR2 SVGAGI. The CDR3 runs to 15 residues. The V segment lost 5 bases and the J segment 2 bases; nucleotides outside the gene matches: 7. CDR3 protein: CASSLPGTGNTEAFF. CDR3 coding DNA: TGTGCCAGCAGTCTACCCGGGACAGGTAACACTGAAGCTTTCTTT.

This clonotype was picked up many times. This chain uses TRBV29-1 with TRBJ2-5; weak D call: TRBD1 (6 bases). Trimming cost V 6 bases and J 1 base, with 18 bases left between them. Germline V gene lookup returns CDR1 SQVTM and CDR2 ANQGSEA. The CDR3 is made up of 15 amino acids. CDR3 residues: CSVEGSGTSQETQYF. Written as DNA, the CDR3 is TGCAGCGTCGAGGGCTCCGGGACAAGCCAAGAGACCCAGTACTTC.

This clonotype came up many times. CDR3 protein: CSAPGPYNEQFF. Here the CDR3 DNA reads TGCAGTGCGCCGGGGCCGTACAATGAGCAGTTCTTC. This sequence joins TRBV20-1 and TRBJ2-1; D possibly uses TRBD1 or TRBD2 (5 bases each). The CDR3 length is 12 residues. V was shortened by 6 bases and J by 4 bases, with 10 bases between the two germline ends. Per the germline V gene, CDR1 is DFQATT and CDR2 is SNEGSKA (reference sequence).